The source of this T cell receptor beta chain is a study of blood T cell repertoires in COVID-19 (dated by TCRdb to the early 2020s). Background on the whole study: The collaborator samples originated in the United States, Italy and Spain and spanned the acute and convalescent phases of COVID-19. The material from the prospective study consisted of cDNA or gDNA derived from T cells, B-cell-depleted T cells, or PBMCs. A de-identified subject ID, COVID-19 status, age in years and sex were almost always included in the sample metadata. The repertoires were released in a freely available public database intended as a resource for research on the immune response to SARS-CoV-2. Where available, HLA class I and class II types were taken from metadata supplied by the sample provider and were not determined by assay-based typing. The samples were drawn from two sources: the first 160 participants of the ongoing ImmuneRACE study, and approximately 1,300 subjects contributed by 6 global collaborators. Subjects who had been exposed to COVID-19, were actively infected with it, or had recovered from it provided the deeply sampled blood TCRbeta repertoires that made up the dataset.

On this clone itself: What antigen it recognizes has not been identified. No much larger clone exists at a distance of one base, and base qualities are not known.

Study-wide conclusions, independent of this receptor: Clinical and demographic metadata were provided uncurated, with the amount varying by source and participant.

The collaborating institutions used their own protocols to collect whole blood in K2EDTA tubes. Collaborator samples were shipped for TCRbeta analysis as frozen whole blood, isolated PBMCs, or DNA extracted from either sample type. TCRbeta CDR3 regions were amplified from genomic DNA by means of the immunoSEQ Assay, a bias-controlled multiplex PCR. Regarding the original processing steps: Within the assay, amplification of reference gene primers was used to estimate how many nucleated cells each sample contained. To quantify the absolute abundance of each unique TCRbeta CDR3 rearrangement, sequence reads were collapsed and filtered. For each sample, productive Simpson clonality was calculated as the square root of Simpson's diversity index across productive rearrangements. The clones in this table, taken by TCRdb from immuneACCESS, are in-frame only. Not every clone is retained; where verified, under half of the shortfall comes from an unresolved V gene, and the cause of the rest is unknown. The DNA gave D and trimming, while V, J and clone size come from that table. The sample table shows about 74,000 clones, and less than 95% are seen once. Around 0.93% of the sample comes from the top ten.

The source of this sequence is a woman aged 50 to 60 in a cohort sampled during active COVID-19. Material: peripheral blood.

The nucleotide sequence reads TGTGCCAGCAGCCCTGGACTAGCGGGAGGCTACTCCTACAATGAGCAGTTCTTC. Translated, it reads CASSPGLAGGYSYNEQFF. The chain is assembled from TRBV5-4 and TRBJ2-1; a stretch of 14 junction bases matches TRBD2. At the junction V is shortened by 4 bases and J by 0 bases; bases outside the gene matches: 6. Inclusive of the bounding cysteine and phenylalanine, the CDR3 is 18 residues long. Only the CDR3 portion is preserved as DNA: 54 bases, with reading frame beginning at the first base. As encoded in the germline V gene (reference sequence), CDR1 is SGHNT while CDR2 is YYREEE.